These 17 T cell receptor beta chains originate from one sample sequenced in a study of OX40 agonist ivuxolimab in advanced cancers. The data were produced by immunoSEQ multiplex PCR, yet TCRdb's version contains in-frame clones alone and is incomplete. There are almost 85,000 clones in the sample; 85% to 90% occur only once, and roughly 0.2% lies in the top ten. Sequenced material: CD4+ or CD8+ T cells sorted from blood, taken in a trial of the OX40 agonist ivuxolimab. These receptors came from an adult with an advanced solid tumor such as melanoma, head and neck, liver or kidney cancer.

In DNA, the CDR3 is TGTGCCAGCAGTGTCGGCAGTGTCACTGAAGCTTTCTTT. Its translation is CASSVGSVTEAFF. The chain joins TRBV2 to TRBJ1-1; D uncertain. The germline V and J ends were trimmed by 4 bases and 4 bases, with 10 bases remaining between them. From germline, CDR1 is SNHLY and CDR2 FYNNEI. CDR3 length: 13 residues.

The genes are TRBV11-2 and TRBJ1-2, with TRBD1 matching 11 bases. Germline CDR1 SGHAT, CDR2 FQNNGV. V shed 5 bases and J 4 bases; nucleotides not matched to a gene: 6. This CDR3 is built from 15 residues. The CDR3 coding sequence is TGTGCCAGCAGCCCAGGGACAGGGGGTTTCTATGGCTACACCTTC. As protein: CASSPGTGGFYGYTF.

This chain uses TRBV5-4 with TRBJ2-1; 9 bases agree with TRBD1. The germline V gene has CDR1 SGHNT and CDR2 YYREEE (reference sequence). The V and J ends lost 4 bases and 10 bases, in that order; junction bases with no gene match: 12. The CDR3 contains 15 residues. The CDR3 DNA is TGTGCCAGCAGCGGAGCGGGACAGGGTATGCTCGAGCAGTTCTTC. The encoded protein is CASSGAGQGMLEQFF.

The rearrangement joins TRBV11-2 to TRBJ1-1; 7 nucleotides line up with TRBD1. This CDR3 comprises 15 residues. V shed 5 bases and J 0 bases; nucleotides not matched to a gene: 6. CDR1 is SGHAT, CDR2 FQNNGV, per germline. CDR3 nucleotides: TGTGCCAGCAGCCGGGGACAGACCTTGAACACTGAAGCTTTCTTT. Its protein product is CASSRGQTLNTEAFF.

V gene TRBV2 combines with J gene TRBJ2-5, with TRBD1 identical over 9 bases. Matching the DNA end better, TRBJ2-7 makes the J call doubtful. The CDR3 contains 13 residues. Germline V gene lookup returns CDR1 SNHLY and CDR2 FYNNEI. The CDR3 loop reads CASTGGQGYEQYF. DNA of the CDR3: TGTGCCAGCACCGGGGGACAGGGCTACGAGCAGTACTTC.

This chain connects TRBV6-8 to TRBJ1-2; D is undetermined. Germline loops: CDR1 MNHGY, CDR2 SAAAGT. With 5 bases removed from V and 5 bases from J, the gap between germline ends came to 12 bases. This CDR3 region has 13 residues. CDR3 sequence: CASSPSGPYGYTF. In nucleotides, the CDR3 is TGTGCCAGCAGTCCATCTGGACCTTATGGCTACACCTTC.

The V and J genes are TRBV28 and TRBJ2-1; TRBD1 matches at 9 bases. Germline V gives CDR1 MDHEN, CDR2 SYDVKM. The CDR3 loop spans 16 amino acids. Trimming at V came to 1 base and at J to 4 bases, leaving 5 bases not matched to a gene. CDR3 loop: CASSLLGQGLYNEQFF. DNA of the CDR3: TGTGCCAGCAGTTTATTAGGACAGGGGCTGTACAATGAGCAGTTCTTC.

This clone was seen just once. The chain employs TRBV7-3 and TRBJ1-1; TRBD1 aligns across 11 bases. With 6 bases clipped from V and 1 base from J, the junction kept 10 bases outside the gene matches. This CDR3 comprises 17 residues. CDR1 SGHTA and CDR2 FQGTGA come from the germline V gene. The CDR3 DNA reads TGTGCCAGCAGTCCCCTGGACAGGGGGCTTGAGAACACTGAAGCTTTCTTT. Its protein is CASSPLDRGLENTEAFF.

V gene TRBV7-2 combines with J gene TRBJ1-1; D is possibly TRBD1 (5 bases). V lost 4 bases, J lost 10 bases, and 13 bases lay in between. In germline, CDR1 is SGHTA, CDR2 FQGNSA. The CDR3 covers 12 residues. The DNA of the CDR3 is TGTGCCAGCAGCTGGCGACAGTCCGGAGCTTTCTTT. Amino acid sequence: CASSWRQSGAFF.

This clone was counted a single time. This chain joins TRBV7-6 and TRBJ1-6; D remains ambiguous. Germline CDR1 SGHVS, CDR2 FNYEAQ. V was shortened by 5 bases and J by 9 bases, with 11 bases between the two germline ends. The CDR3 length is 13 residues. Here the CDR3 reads CASSPSEGSPLHF. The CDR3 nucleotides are TGTGCCAGCAGCCCCAGTGAGGGTTCACCCCTCCACTTT.

Here the CDR3 DNA reads TGTGCCAGCGGCCCGGGGCGTTTCTCCACTGAAGCTTTCTTT. Its translation is CASGPGRFSTEAFF. This chain connects TRBV7-9 to TRBJ1-1; the D gene is possibly TRBD1 (5 bases). V gave up 8 bases and J gave up 4 bases, with 17 bases separating them. CDR1 is SEHNR, CDR2 FQNEAQ, per germline (reference sequence). The CDR3 runs 14 residues.

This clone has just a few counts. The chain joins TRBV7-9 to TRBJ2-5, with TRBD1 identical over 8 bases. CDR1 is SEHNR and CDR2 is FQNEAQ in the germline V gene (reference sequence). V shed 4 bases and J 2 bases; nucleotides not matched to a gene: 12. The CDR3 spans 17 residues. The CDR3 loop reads CASSYRWDRRLQETQYF. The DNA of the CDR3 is TGTGCCAGCAGCTATCGCTGGGACAGGAGACTTCAAGAGACCCAGTACTTC.

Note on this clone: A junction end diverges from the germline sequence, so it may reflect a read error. CDR3 nucleotide sequence: TGTGCCAGCAGCCAAACAGGGGCCTTTACCCACTTC. As protein: CASSQTGAFTHF. The J gene is TRBJ2-7, the V gene TRBV7-8; 7 bases are shared with TRBD1. This CDR3 contains 12 residues. Germline CDR1 is SGHVS and CDR2 is FQNEAQ.

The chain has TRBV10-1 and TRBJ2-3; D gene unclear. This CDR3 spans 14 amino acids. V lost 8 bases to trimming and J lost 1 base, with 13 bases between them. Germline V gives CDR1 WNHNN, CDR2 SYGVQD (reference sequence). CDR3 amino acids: CASSLVRGTDTQYF. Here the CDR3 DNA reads TGCGCCAGCTCCCTAGTTCGTGGCACAGATACGCAGTATTTT.

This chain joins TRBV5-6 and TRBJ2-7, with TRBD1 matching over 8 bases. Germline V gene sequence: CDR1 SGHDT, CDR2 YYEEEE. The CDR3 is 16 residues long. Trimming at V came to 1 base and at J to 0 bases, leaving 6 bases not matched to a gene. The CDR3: CASSLNRDRSSYEQYV. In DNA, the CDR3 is TGTGCCAGCAGCTTGAACCGGGACAGGAGCTCCTACGAGCAGTACGTC.

This CDR3 reads CASSFGGVPGANVLTF. Here the CDR3 DNA reads TGTGCCAGCAGTTTCGGTGGGGTGCCTGGGGCCAACGTCCTGACTTTC. The chain uses TRBV28 and TRBJ2-6; D call uncertain. The V gene's germline CDR1 is MDHEN and CDR2 SYDVKM. The CDR3 totals 16 residues. Trimming took 3 bases from V and 2 from J, leaving 11 bases between them.

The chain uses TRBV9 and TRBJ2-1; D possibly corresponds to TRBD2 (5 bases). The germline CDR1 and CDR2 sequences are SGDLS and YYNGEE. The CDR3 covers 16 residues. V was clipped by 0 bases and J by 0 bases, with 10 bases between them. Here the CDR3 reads CASSVGGISSYNEQFF. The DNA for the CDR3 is TGTGCCAGCAGCGTAGGAGGGATCAGCTCCTACAATGAGCAGTTCTTC.